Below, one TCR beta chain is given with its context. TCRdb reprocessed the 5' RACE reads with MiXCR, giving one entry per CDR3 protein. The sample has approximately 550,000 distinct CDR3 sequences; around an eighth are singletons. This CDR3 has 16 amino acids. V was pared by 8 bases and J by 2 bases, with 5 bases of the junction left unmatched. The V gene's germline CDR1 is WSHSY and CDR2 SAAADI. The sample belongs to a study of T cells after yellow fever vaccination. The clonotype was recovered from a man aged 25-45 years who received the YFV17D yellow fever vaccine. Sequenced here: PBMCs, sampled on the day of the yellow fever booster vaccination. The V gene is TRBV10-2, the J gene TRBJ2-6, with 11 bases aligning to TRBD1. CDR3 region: CASFGQGAAGANVLTF. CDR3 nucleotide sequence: TGCGCCAGCTTCGGACAGGGGGCTGCTGGGGCCAACGTCCTGACTTTC.